This TCR beta chain was retrieved from a study of T cell changes during pregnancy in multiple sclerosis. The table came from immunoSEQ multiplex PCR; TCRdb's copy has only in-frame clones and leaves some out. The sample includes under 75,000 clones, 80% to 95% of them seen just once. This CDR3 has 19 residues. Losses at the gene ends were 4 bases for V and 4 bases for J; bases not matched to a gene: 16. CDR1 is SNHLY and CDR2 is FYNNEI in the germline V gene. The sequence came from a female donor with multiple sclerosis, enrolled in a pregnancy study. The material was CD4+ T cells from peripheral blood mononuclear cells, obtained after pregnancy. The chain is built from TRBV2 and TRBJ1-4; TRBD1 matches at 9 bases. The CDR3 coding sequence is TGTGCCAGCAGTGGCAACAGGGGGCGAGGCGGGAATGTTAATGAAAAACTGTTTTTT. It is translated as CASSGNRGRGGNVNEKLFF.